Below are 31 T cell receptor beta chains sequenced from a single sample in a study of blood T cell repertoires in COVID-19. The method was immunoSEQ multiplex PCR; TCRdb's version includes in-frame clones alone and lacks a portion of them. This sample carries about 49,000 clones, approximately 70% of them seen once, and the ten largest clones take 7.5% to 9%. Material for sequencing was peripheral blood. The receptors were sampled from a woman in her 70s with acute or convalescent COVID-19.

The V and J genes are TRBV13 and TRBJ2-7, with 7 nucleotides matching TRBD2. V lost 3 bases and J lost 3; bases outside the gene matches: 5. CDR3 length: 14 residues. The germline V gene encodes CDR1 PRHDT and CDR2 FYEKMQ (reference sequence). The CDR3 DNA reads as TGTGCCAGCAGCTTTAGGACTAGTGGCTACGAGCAGTACTTC. Encoded protein: CASSFRTSGYEQYF.

The V and J genes are TRBV5-8 and TRBJ2-1, with 7 positions matching TRBD1. V was clipped by 6 bases and J by 4 bases; unmatched bases: 7. The germline gives CDR1 SGHTS, CDR2 YDEGEE. The CDR3 runs 14 residues. The CDR3, as DNA: TGTGCCAGCAAGACCGGGACAGAATACAATGAGCAGTTCTTC. Residues: CASKTGTEYNEQFF.

This chain connects TRBV9 to TRBJ1-1; no definite D call. The CDR3 loop spans 14 amino acids. The germline gives CDR1 SGDLS, CDR2 YYNGEE. The V end lost 1 base, the J end lost 1 base, and 8 bases lay between the germline ends. The CDR3: CASSVIAQNTEAFF. As DNA, the CDR3 is TGTGCCAGCAGCGTAATTGCACAGAACACTGAAGCTTTCTTT.

This sequence joins TRBV15 and TRBJ2-7; weak D call: TRBD2 (7 bases). The V and J ends lost 4 bases and 3 bases respectively, with 16 bases between them. This CDR3 is 15 amino acids long. Germline loops: CDR1 LNHNV, CDR2 YYDKDF (reference sequence). The CDR3 DNA follows: TGTGCCACCAGCAACCAGGGGTCGGGGGGCTACGAGCAGTACTTC. It codes for CATSNQGSGGYEQYF.

The chain joins TRBV9 to TRBJ1-5; 7 positions agree with TRBD1. CDR1 and CDR2 from the germline V gene are SGDLS and YYNGEE. The CDR3 spans 14 residues. With V trimmed by 5 bases and J by 9 bases, 11 bases remained unmatched. The CDR3 region has the DNA TGTGCCAGCAGTTCGACAGGGAATCGTGGGCCCCAGCATTTT. The encoded protein is CASSSTGNRGPQHF.

This sequence joins TRBV5-1 and TRBJ1-2; maybe TRBD1 (5 bases). Trimming shortened V by 4 bases and J by 11 bases, and 21 bases separated the two germline ends. The CDR3 covers 14 residues. Germline V gene lookup returns CDR1 SGHRS and CDR2 YFSETQ. CDR3 region: CASSTDGGTMFYTF. The DNA for the CDR3 is TGCGCCAGCAGCACGGACGGGGGGACTATGTTTTACACCTTC.

The rearrangement joins TRBV5-1 to TRBJ1-6; D gene ambiguous. The V gene lost 0 bases and the J gene lost 10 bases, with 11 bases spanning the gap. This CDR3 has 14 amino acids. Looked up from germline, CDR1 is SGHRS and CDR2 is YFSETQ. The DNA of the CDR3 is TGCGCCAGCAGCTTGGGGCAGAACGCATCACCCCTCCACTTT. It encodes CASSLGQNASPLHF.

The CDR3 reads CASSEQGDGNTIYF. The CDR3 nucleotides read TGTGCCAGCAGTGAACAGGGGGACGGGAACACCATATATTTT. The rearrangement joins TRBV6-1 to TRBJ1-3; 7 bases are shared with TRBD1. In germline, CDR1 is MNHNS, CDR2 SASEGT. This CDR3 has 14 amino acids. V lost 2 bases and J lost 7; bases outside the gene matches: 5.

The rearrangement joins TRBV24-1 to TRBJ2-7, with D possibly TRBD2 on 6 matching bases. In germline, CDR1 is KGHDR, CDR2 SFDVKD. The CDR3 is 15 residues long. V was shortened by 3 bases and J by 3 bases, with 14 bases between the two germline ends. CDR3 amino acids: CATSDPRLDLYEQYF. In DNA form, the CDR3 reads TGTGCCACCAGTGATCCCCGACTAGACCTCTACGAGCAGTACTTC.

The V gene is TRBV12-3 or TRBV12-4, the J gene TRBJ1-2; 8 bases align to TRBD1. V trimming: 6 bases; J trimming: 6 bases; junction bases outside the gene matches: 6. This CDR3 region has 13 residues. CDR3 nucleotide sequence: TGTGCCAGCAGACCTCAGGGGGCACATGGCTACACCTTC. Translating it yields CASRPQGAHGYTF.

This chain links TRBV10-3 with TRBJ1-2, with TRBD1 identical over 9 bases. Germline CDR1 and CDR2: ENHRY and SYGVKD. The CDR3 loop spans 12 amino acids. The junction had 3 bases not matched to a gene; V was cut back by 5 bases and J by 8 bases. This CDR3 is CAISSGQGGYTF. The CDR3 region has the DNA TGTGCCATCAGTTCGGGACAGGGAGGCTACACCTTC.

This sequence joins TRBV13 and TRBJ1-3; D might be TRBD1 (5 bases). The V end was cut by 2 bases, the J end by 4 bases, with 12 bases between. The CDR3 extends over 15 amino acids. In germline, CDR1 is PRHDT, CDR2 FYEKMQ (reference sequence). The CDR3 coding sequence is TGTGCCAGCAGCTTAAACCCAGGGTTAGGAAACACCATATATTTT. Translating it yields CASSLNPGLGNTIYF.

This chain uses TRBV5-5 with TRBJ1-3, with 8 bases aligning to TRBD1. The trim removed 4 bases at V and 3 bases at J, leaving 9 bases unmatched. The CDR3 contains 16 residues. Per germline, CDR1 SGHKS and CDR2 YYEKEE (reference sequence). This CDR3 reads CASSGTQGALGNTIYF. In DNA, the CDR3 is TGTGCCAGCAGCGGGACCCAGGGGGCGCTTGGAAACACCATATATTTT.

This clone was observed once. The V and J genes are TRBV6-5 and TRBJ2-4, with 8 bases that match TRBD1. The CDR3 is 15 amino acids. Trimming took 2 bases from V and 7 from J; bases not matched to a gene: 7. Germline V gives CDR1 MNHEY, CDR2 SVGAGI. The CDR3 nucleotides read TGTGCCAGCAGTTACCGGACAGGGTCTCACAACATTCAGTACTTC. The encoded protein is CASSYRTGSHNIQYF.

J is TRBJ1-5 and V is TRBV4-1, with 11 positions matching TRBD1. The CDR3 loop spans 14 amino acids. After removal of 3 bases from V and 6 bases from J, the junction contained 1 base not matched to a gene. Germline V gene sequence: CDR1 MGHRA, CDR2 YSYEKL. The CDR3 is CASSQGTGGQPQHF. The CDR3 DNA follows: TGCGCCAGCAGCCAGGGGACAGGGGGTCAGCCCCAGCATTTT.

This clone was recorded a few times. The J gene is TRBJ1-3, the V gene TRBV7-2, with 8 bases aligning to TRBD1. The CDR3 has 17 amino acids. CDR1 is SGHTA and CDR2 is FQGNSA in the germline V gene. With V trimmed by 1 base and J by 0 bases, 5 bases remained unmatched. The CDR3 spells CASSLVGTGFSGNTIYF. Here the CDR3 DNA reads TGTGCCAGCAGCTTAGTTGGGACAGGATTCTCTGGAAACACCATATATTTT.

The chain is built from TRBV7-9 and TRBJ2-1; 16 positions agree with TRBD2. CDR3 length equals 17 residues. Germline CDR1 reads SEHNR; CDR2 reads FQNEAQ (reference sequence). V was clipped by 5 bases and J by 5 bases; unmatched bases: 6. The CDR3 region is CASSEGLAGGLDNEQFF. CDR3 sequence (DNA): TGTGCCAGCAGCGAGGGACTAGCGGGGGGGCTCGACAATGAGCAGTTCTTC.

The chain has TRBV19 and TRBJ1-5; no definite D call. This CDR3 region has 15 residues. The V gene's germline CDR1 is LNHDA and CDR2 SQIVND (reference sequence). V lost 5 bases to trimming and J lost 3 bases, with 14 bases between them. For the CDR3, the DNA is TGTGCCAGTAGTGACTATGGGTATGACAATCAGCCCCAGCATTTT. Residues: CASSDYGYDNQPQHF.

This chain uses TRBV11-2 with TRBJ2-1, with D perhaps matching TRBD2 (6 bases). The germline gives CDR1 SGHAT, CDR2 FQNNGV. V lost 6 bases, J lost 3 bases, and 12 bases lay in between. This CDR3 comprises 14 residues. The CDR3 region has the DNA TGTGCCAGCAGTTCCGGGACTTACTACAATGAGCAGTTCTTC. Protein sequence: CASSSGTYYNEQFF.

V gene TRBV11-2 combines with J gene TRBJ2-7; 8 bases line up with TRBD1. The germline V gene has CDR1 SGHAT and CDR2 FQNNGV. The CDR3 length is 19 residues. The junction had 25 bases not matched to a gene; V was cut back by 5 bases and J by 7 bases. CDR3 sequence: CASSQRQGTPCRLRWEQYF. The CDR3, as DNA: TGTGCCAGCAGCCAAAGACAGGGGACTCCTTGCCGGTTGAGATGGGAGCAGTACTTC.

This chain joins TRBV28 and TRBJ1-2; 7 bases line up with TRBD1. This CDR3 spans 14 amino acids. V lost 5 bases, J lost 4 bases, and 7 bases stayed unmatched. Germline values: CDR1 MDHEN, CDR2 SYDVKM. The CDR3 nucleotides are TGTGCCAGCAGTCATCAGGGGGTAATCTATGGCTACACCTTC. Protein product: CASSHQGVIYGYTF.

The CDR3 nucleotides are TGTGCCACCAGTGACGCAGACACAGGAGGCTACACCTTC. It yields the protein CATSDADTGGYTF. V is TRBV24-1 and J is TRBJ1-2; perhaps TRBD1 as D (5 bases). The CDR3 is 13 residues long. Germline V lookup: CDR1 KGHDR, CDR2 SFDVKD. V lost 4 bases and J lost 8, with 13 bases in between.

V usage is TRBV7-9 and J usage is TRBJ1-1, with TRBD1 identical over 7 bases. The germline V gene has CDR1 SEHNR and CDR2 FQNEAQ (reference sequence). The CDR3 totals 18 residues. V gave up 0 bases and J gave up 7 bases; unmatched junction bases: 17. CDR3 bases: TGTGCCAGCAGCTTAGCGATGGGGGACAGTGGGACACCTCATGAAGCTTTCTTT. This gives the protein CASSLAMGDSGTPHEAFF.

This chain links TRBV6-5 with TRBJ2-7; the D gene is possibly TRBD2 (7 bases). The V end lost 8 bases, the J end lost 6 bases, and 17 bases lay between the germline ends. CDR3 length: 13 amino acids. Per the germline V gene, CDR1 is MNHEY and CDR2 is SVGAGI. DNA for the CDR3: TGTGCCAGCCTAGGAGGGGGGGGCGGCGAGCAGTACTTC. Its protein product is CASLGGGGGEQYF.

The sample holds many counts of this clone. The chain links TRBV11-2 to TRBJ2-3, with 7 positions matching TRBD1. Germline V CDR1 and CDR2: SGHAT, FQNNGV. The CDR3 runs 16 residues. Trimming cost V 1 base and J 0 bases; bases outside gene matches: 4. In nucleotides, the CDR3 is TGTGCCAGCAGCTTAGTTGGGACAGTTAGCACAGATACGCAGTATTTT. Residues: CASSLVGTVSTDTQYF.

The chain carries TRBV5-4 and TRBJ1-6, with 7 bases fitting TRBD1. The germline gives CDR1 SGHNT, CDR2 YYREEE (reference sequence). Trimming removed 3 bases from V and 7 bases from J; junction bases left unmatched: 13. CDR3 length equals 17 residues. The CDR3 coding sequence is TGTGCCAGCAGCTCGGCCCCTTGGGACAGCCTAAATTCACCCCTCCACTTT. Protein product: CASSSAPWDSLNSPLHF.

This clone was seen only a few times. This chain joins TRBV24-1 and TRBJ2-7, with a weak D call TRBD2 (5 bases). V lost 4 bases to trimming and J lost 7 bases, with 13 bases between them. The CDR3 is made up of 13 amino acids. Germline values: CDR1 KGHDR, CDR2 SFDVKD. DNA for the CDR3: TGTGCCACCAGTGAGGACGGACTGGGGGAGCAGTACTTC. This gives the protein CATSEDGLGEQYF.

The J gene is TRBJ2-4, the V gene TRBV29-1, with D perhaps TRBD1 (6 bases). Germline V gene data show CDR1 as SQVTM and CDR2 as ANQGSEA. The CDR3 spans 14 residues. V was trimmed by 6 bases and J by 1 base, leaving 13 bases between them. The CDR3 loop is CSVEDRRAKNIQYF. CDR3 nucleotide sequence: TGCAGCGTCGAGGACAGAAGGGCCAAAAACATTCAGTACTTC. Full variable domain (outside the CDR3, taken from reference TRBV29-1 and TRBJ2-4): SAVISQKPSRDICQRGTSLTIQCQVDSQVTMMFWYRQQPGQSLTLIATANQGSEATYESGFVIDKFPISRPNLTFSTLTVSNMSPEDSSIYLCSVEDRRAKNIQYFGAGTRLSVL.

The V call is TRBV6-2 or TRBV6-3, the J call TRBJ2-2; no definite D call. The germline V gene has CDR1 MNHEY and CDR2 SVGEGT. V shed 0 bases and J shed 5 bases, with 16 bases lying between them. The CDR3 sequence is 17 residues long. CDR3 in amino acids: CASSYSIQKKVTGELFF. CDR3 sequence (DNA): TGTGCCAGCAGTTACTCGATACAGAAGAAGGTAACCGGGGAGCTGTTTTTT.

This chain connects TRBV2 to TRBJ2-1; 8 nucleotides align to TRBD2. J was trimmed by 9 bases and V by 5 bases; bases with no gene match: 18. This CDR3 comprises 17 residues. Germline V gene sequence: CDR1 SNHLY, CDR2 FYNNEI. CDR3 protein: CASSPSRHPGLGGEQFF. CDR3 DNA: TGTGCCAGCAGTCCCAGCCGCCATCCGGGACTAGGTGGTGAGCAGTTCTTC.

This clone was detected once. This chain joins TRBV6-5 and TRBJ2-2; D is possibly TRBD1 (6 bases). Between the trimmed V and J ends, which lost 6 bases and 2 bases, there was a span of 13 bases. The CDR3 is made up of 15 amino acids. Per germline, CDR1 MNHEY and CDR2 SVGAGI. CDR3 sequence: CASRVGQINTGELFF. In DNA form, the CDR3 reads TGTGCCAGCAGGGTGGGACAAATAAACACCGGGGAGCTGTTTTTT.